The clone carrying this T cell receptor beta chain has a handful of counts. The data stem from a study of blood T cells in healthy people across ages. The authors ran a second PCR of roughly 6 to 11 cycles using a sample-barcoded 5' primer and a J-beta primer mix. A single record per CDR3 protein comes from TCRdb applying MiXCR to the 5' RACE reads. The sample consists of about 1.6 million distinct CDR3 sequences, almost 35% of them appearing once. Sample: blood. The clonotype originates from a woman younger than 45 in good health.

The DNA of the CDR3 is TGCAGCGTTGAAGATCCTAAGCGAGGTGGTGAGCAGTTCTTC. Translation gives CSVEDPKRGGEQFF. This chain links TRBV29-1 with TRBJ2-1, with D hard to call. Germline values: CDR1 SQVTM, CDR2 ANQGSEA. The CDR3 has 14 residues. Trimming stripped 0 bases from V and 9 bases from J, with 15 bases between.